These T cell receptor beta chains were read from a single sample in a study of beta chain features in type 1 diabetes. Libraries were prepared by immunoSEQ multiplex PCR; TCRdb keeps only in-frame clonotypes and omits some of them. This sample has around 140,000 clones, with more than 9% found just once. Source material: naive CD4+ T cells from blood. The receptor set was obtained from a man between 18 and 35 years old in good health. CDR3s include the opening cysteine and the closing phenylalanine or tryptophan. The D gene is left open where the match is weak. Rows give clone size only sometimes, using once, few, many, or a class for an expanded clone.

j_call v_call d_call clone_size cdr3_nt cdr3_aa
TRBJ1-1 TRBV29-1 . . TGCAGCGTAACAACAGGGTTGAACACTGAAGCTTTCTTT CSVTTGLNTEAFF
TRBJ1-1 TRBV29-1 TRBD1 . TGCAGCGCATCTGGACAGGTCGGTGGCACTGAAGCTTTCTTT CSASGQVGGTEAFF
TRBJ2-1 TRBV4-3 TRBD2 few TGCGCCAGCAGCTTAAGCGGGGGACCCTACAATGAGCAGTTCTTC CASSLSGGPYNEQFF
TRBJ2-7 TRBV6-6 TRBD2 once TGTGCCAGCAGAACTAGCGGGGGGTACGAGCAGTACTTC CASRTSGGYEQYF
TRBJ2-7 TRBV7-7 TRBD1 . TGTGCCAGCAGCCCCGGACAGGGCTACGAGCAGTACTTC CASSPGQGYEQYF
TRBJ2-5 TRBV30 . . TGTGCCTGGAGTGTAGCCCAGGTGGGGGGTAGGGGGACCCAGTACTTC CAWSVAQVGGRGTQYF
TRBJ2-7 TRBV7-2 TRBD2 few TGTGCCAGCAGTAAGACTAGCGGGGTCTCCTACGAGCAGTACTTC CASSKTSGVSYEQYF
TRBJ2-4 TRBV5-4 TRBD1 few TGTGCCAGCAGCCCACCGGGACAGGGGGCCAAAAACATTCAGTACTTC CASSPPGQGAKNIQYF
TRBJ1-3 TRBV28 . . TGTGCCAGCAGTTTTCACAGTGGAAACACCATATATTTT CASSFHSGNTIYF
TRBJ2-3 TRBV7-2 TRBD1 few TGTGCCAGCAGCCCGGCCCGACAGGGGCCGCTCACAGATACGCAGTATTTT CASSPARQGPLTDTQYF
TRBJ2-1 TRBV11-2 . few TGTGCCAGCAGCTTACACGAGGAGCAGTTCTTC CASSLHEEQFF
TRBJ1-2 TRBV11-2 . . TGTGCCAGCAGCTCCAGGGTGGCCAACTATGGCTACACCTTC CASSSRVANYGYTF
TRBJ2-7 TRBV30 TRBD2 . TGTGCCTGGAGTGGAGCGGGGGGCGCCTACGAGCAGTACTTC CAWSGAGGAYEQYF
TRBJ2-2 TRBV7-8 . . TGTGCCAGCAGCTTAGCGGGGACTAACACCGGGGAGCTGTTTTTT CASSLAGTNTGELFF
TRBJ2-3 TRBV4-1 . . TGCGCCAGCAGCCAAGATAGAACGGGCGAGGGGGGCACAGATACGCAGTATTTT CASSQDRTGEGGTDTQYF
TRBJ2-2 TRBV7-9 TRBD1 . TGTGCCAGCAGGATACAGGGGGCGACCGGGGAGCTGTTTTTT CASRIQGATGELFF
TRBJ2-1 TRBV19 TRBD2 . TGTGCCAGTAGTGGGACTAGGTCGGGTATGGGTGAGCAGTTCTTC CASSGTRSGMGEQFF
TRBJ2-2 TRBV5-6 TRBD1 . TGTGCCAGCAGCTCGCGCACCCGGGACAGGGTGTACACCGGGGAGCTGTTTTTT CASSSRTRDRVYTGELFF
TRBJ2-7 TRBV7-9 . many TGTGCCAGCAGCAGAATGGAGACCTACGAGCAGTACTTC CASSRMETYEQYF
TRBJ1-6 TRBV10-3 . few TGTGCCATCAGTGAGACGATAGGGGCCCTCCACTTT CAISETIGALHF
TRBJ2-2 TRBV18 TRBD2 few TGTGCCAGCTCACCACAAGCGGGGGACACCGGGGAGCTGTTTTTT CASSPQAGDTGELFF
TRBJ2-6 TRBV4-1 . many TGCGCCAGCAGCACTCGGACAGGGGCCAACGTCCTGACTTTC CASSTRTGANVLTF
TRBJ1-4 TRBV7-9 . . TGTGCCAGCAGCTTACCGGACACCCCTAATGAAAAACTGTTTTTT CASSLPDTPNEKLFF
TRBJ2-1 TRBV10-3 . . TGTGCCATCACCGCCGACAGCAACAATGAGCAGTTCTTC CAITADSNNEQFF
TRBJ1-2 TRBV6-5 . . TGTGCCAGCAGTCCACAGGACGGCCCATATGGCTACACCTTC CASSPQDGPYGYTF
TRBJ2-1 TRBV7-2 TRBD2 . TGTGCCAGCAGACCGACTAGCGGGGCACCCTACAATGAGCAGTTCTTC CASRPTSGAPYNEQFF
TRBJ1-2 TRBV4-2 TRBD1 . TGTGCCAGCAGCCAAGAAAGAGACAGGGGGCTTAGTCTCGATGGCTACACCTTC CASSQERDRGLSLDGYTF
TRBJ1-1 TRBV12-5 TRBD1 . TGTGCTAGTGGTTCATGGTCGACAGGGACTTCTCTAAAGTCCACTGAAGCTTTCTTT CASGSWSTGTSLKSTEAFF
TRBJ1-5 TRBV5-4 . few TGTGCCAGCAGCCAAGATAGATCCAGGGTGCAGCCCCAGCATTTT CASSQDRSRVQPQHF
TRBJ2-1 TRBV4-1 TRBD2 few TGCGCCAGCAGCCTGAGGACTAGCGGGGGGACGACGAGCTCCTACAATGAGCAGTTCTTC CASSLRTSGGTTSSYNEQFF
TRBJ2-1 TRBV29-1 . many TGCAGCGTTAATCAAGACAGTTACAATGAGCAGTTCTTC CSVNQDSYNEQFF
TRBJ2-1 TRBV2 TRBD1 . TGTGCCAGCACCGGACAGGGAATCTACAATGAGCAGTTCTTC CASTGQGIYNEQFF
TRBJ1-2 TRBV9 TRBD1 . TGTGCCAGCAGTCGGACAGGGGGCGGTGGCTACACCTTC CASSRTGGGGYTF
TRBJ2-3 TRBV5-6 . . TGTGCCAGCGGCCCGACGGGGTCCACAGATACGCAGTATTTT CASGPTGSTDTQYF
TRBJ1-6 TRBV28 TRBD1 few TGTGCCAGCAGTTCGACAGGGGACGGTTCACCCCTCCACTTT CASSSTGDGSPLHF
TRBJ1-5 TRBV7-2 . few TGTGCCAGCAGCAGCCGTTTATATAGCAATCAGCCCCAGCATTTT CASSSRLYSNQPQHF
TRBJ2-3 TRBV19 . few TGTGCCAGTACCCCAGGGGTCCGCGGGTTTACGCAGTATTTT CASTPGVRGFTQYF
TRBJ1-3 TRBV27 . . TGTGCCAGCAGAGCGCGGACCGAGGAGGAAAACACCATATATTTT CASRARTEEENTIYF
TRBJ1-6 TRBV7-9 TRBD1 few TGTGCCAGCAGCCAGACAGGGTCGACCTATAATTCACCCCTCCACTTT CASSQTGSTYNSPLHF
TRBJ1-2 TRBV4-3 TRBD1 . TGCGCCAGCAGCCAAGATTGGCGACAGGGGAACTATGGCTACACCTTC CASSQDWRQGNYGYTF
TRBJ2-4 TRBV2 TRBD1 few TGTGCCTCCCAGAGGGGGCAGGGGATTAACATTCAGTACTTC CASQRGQGINIQYF
TRBJ2-5 TRBV5-4 TRBD1 few TGTGCCAGCAGCACGCCCACAGGGGGCTGGGAGACCCAGTACTTC CASSTPTGGWETQYF
TRBJ1-1 TRBV6-1 . few TGTGCCACCGACAAGAACACTGAAGCTTTCTTT CATDKNTEAFF
TRBJ2-5 TRBV6-5 TRBD2 few TGTGCCAGCAGTTATCCTAGCGGGAAAACGGGGGAGACCCAGTACTTC CASSYPSGKTGETQYF
TRBJ2-1 TRBV28 TRBD1 . TGTGCCAGCCACGGGACAGGGGAATGGGTTGAGCAGTTCTTC CASHGTGEWVEQFF
TRBJ1-5 TRBV30 . . TGTGCCTGGAGGGCCTCCAATCAGCCCCAGCATTTT CAWRASNQPQHF
TRBJ1-5 TRBV7-2 . few TGTGCCAGCAGCTTCCAGCGGGGTCAGCCCCAGCATTTT CASSFQRGQPQHF
TRBJ1-2 TRBV28 TRBD1 . TGTGCCAGCAGTTTGGGGGACAGAAACTATGGCTACACCTTC CASSLGDRNYGYTF
TRBJ1-1 TRBV7-2 . . TGTGCCAGCAGCTTAACACAGGTGAACACTGAAGCTTTCTTT CASSLTQVNTEAFF